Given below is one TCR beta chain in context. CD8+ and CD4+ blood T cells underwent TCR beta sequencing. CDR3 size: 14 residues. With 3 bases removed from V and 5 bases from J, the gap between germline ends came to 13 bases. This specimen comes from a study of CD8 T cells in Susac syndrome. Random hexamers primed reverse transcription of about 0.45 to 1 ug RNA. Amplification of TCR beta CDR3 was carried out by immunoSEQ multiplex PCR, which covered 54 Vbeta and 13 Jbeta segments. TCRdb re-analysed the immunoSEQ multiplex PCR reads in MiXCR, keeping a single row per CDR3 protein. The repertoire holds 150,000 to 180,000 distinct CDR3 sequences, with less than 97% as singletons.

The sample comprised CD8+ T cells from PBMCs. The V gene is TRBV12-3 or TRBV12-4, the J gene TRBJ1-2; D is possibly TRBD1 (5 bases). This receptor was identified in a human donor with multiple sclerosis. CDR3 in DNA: TGTGCCAGCAGTTTGAGCCTCCCAGGGTATGGCTACACCTTC. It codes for CASSLSLPGYGYTF.